The text below deals with one TCR beta chain. This specimen comes from a study of CD8+CD57+ T cells in acquired aplastic anemia. Turning to the study itself: Sorted CD4+ and CD8+ cell DNA averaged roughly 3.2 ug.

Germline V CDR1 and CDR2: LNHDA, SQIVND (reference sequence). V was shortened by 1 base and J by 2 bases, with 12 bases between the two germline ends. The CDR3 sequence is 15 residues long. Investigators profiled TCR beta VDJ and CDR3 from genomic DNA template. TCRdb re-called the reads with MiXCR, one entry per CDR3 protein. The sample lists about 190,000 distinct CDR3 sequences; about 64% were seen once. Sequenced sample: sorted CD4+, CD8+, or CD8+CD57+ T cells (not recorded which) from PBMCs. This TCR was recovered from a human donor with severe aplastic anemia or a healthy control (not recorded which). The chain is built from TRBV19 and TRBJ2-7; unclear D gene. The CDR3 sequence is CASSIGGSRAYEQYF. CDR3 DNA: TGTGCCAGTAGTATAGGTGGCAGTCGGGCCTACGAGCAGTACTTC.